This T cell receptor (beta chain) was sequenced in a study of blood T cell repertoires in COVID-19. Here immunoSEQ multiplex PCR was the method, and the copy in TCRdb shows in-frame clones only, minus some. The sample lists 75,000 to 95,000 clones, 75% to 90% occurring once. Sequencing input: peripheral blood. This clonotype originated in a human donor in a cohort sampled during active COVID-19.

CDR3 DNA sequence: TGTGCCAGCAGCCGGGTGCTTAGGAGCAGACAGTATTTT. Translation: CASSRVLRSRQYF. V is TRBV14 and J is TRBJ2-3; no clear D gene. V was trimmed by 4 bases and J by 12 bases, leaving 17 bases between them. The germline V gene has CDR1 SGHDN and CDR2 FVKESK. CDR3 length: 13 amino acids.